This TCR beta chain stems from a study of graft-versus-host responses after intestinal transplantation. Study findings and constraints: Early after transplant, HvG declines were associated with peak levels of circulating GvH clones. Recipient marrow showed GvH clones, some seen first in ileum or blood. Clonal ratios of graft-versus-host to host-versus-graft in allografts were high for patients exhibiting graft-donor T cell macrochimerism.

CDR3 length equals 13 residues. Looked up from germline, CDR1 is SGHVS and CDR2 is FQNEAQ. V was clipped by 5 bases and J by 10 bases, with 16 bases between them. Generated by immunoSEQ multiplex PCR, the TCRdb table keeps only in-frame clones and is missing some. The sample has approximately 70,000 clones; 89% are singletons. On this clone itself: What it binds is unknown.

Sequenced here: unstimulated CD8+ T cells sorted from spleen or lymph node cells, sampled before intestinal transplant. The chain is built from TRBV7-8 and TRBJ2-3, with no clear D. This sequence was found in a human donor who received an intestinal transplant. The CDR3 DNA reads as TGTGCCAGCAGCCCCGCCTCTATTAGTCCGCAGTATTTT. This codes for CASSPASISPQYF.